These T cell receptor beta chains were read from a single sample in a study of blood T cell repertoires in COVID-19. Clones were read by immunoSEQ multiplex PCR, and TCRdb kept only the in-frame ones, dropping some. The sample yields 65,000 to 90,000 clones, approximately 90% seen once. Source material: peripheral blood. The origin of the receptors is a woman aged 45-65 years with active or convalescent COVID-19. Both conserved end residues are part of each CDR3. D genes are given only for firm matches. Clone size is given for some rows only: seen once, a few or many times, or a class if the clone is expanded.

V gene,J gene,clone size,D gene,CDR3 protein,CDR3 DNA
TRBV5-1,TRBJ2-5,-,-,CASSFSETQYF,TGCGCCAGCAGCTTTTCGGAGACCCAGTACTTC
TRBV18,TRBJ1-1,-,-,CASSRTEKDTEAFF,TGTGCCAGCTCACGCACAGAAAAGGACACTGAAGCTTTCTTT
TRBV7-3,TRBJ2-5,once,TRBD2,CASSLGPPAGGQETQYF,TGTGCCAGCAGCTTAGGTCCCCCAGCGGGGGGGCAAGAGACCCAGTACTTC
TRBV18,TRBJ1-2,-,-,CASSPQGGPGIYGYTF,TGTGCCAGCTCACCGCAGGGCGGACCAGGTATCTATGGCTACACCTTC
TRBV19,TRBJ1-5,-,-,CASRNSQWEDSNQPQHF,TGTGCCAGCCGAAATTCCCAGTGGGAGGATAGCAATCAGCCCCAGCATTTT
TRBV7-7,TRBJ2-2,-,TRBD2,CASSPRGSGAATGELFF,TGTGCCAGCAGCCCCCGTGGAAGCGGGGCGGCCACCGGGGAGCTGTTTTTT
TRBV7-8,TRBJ2-7,-,TRBD2,CASSPLGLAGDYEQYF,TGTGCCAGCAGCCCCCTTGGACTAGCGGGAGACTACGAGCAGTACTTC
TRBV19,TRBJ1-2,-,-,CASSMEGAMYGYTF,TGTGCCAGTAGTATGGAAGGGGCCATGTATGGCTACACCTTC
TRBV5-4,TRBJ2-7,-,TRBD2,CASSERGEQYF,TGTGCCAGCAGCGAGCGGGGGGAACAGTACTTC
TRBV7-8,TRBJ1-2,-,-,CASSLRGATIYTF,TGTGCCAGCAGCTTGCGGGGGGCAACTATCTACACCTTC
TRBV6-2/TRBV6-3,TRBJ1-2,-,-,CASSPSGLKRIYGYTF,TGTGCCAGCAGTCCCTCCGGACTTAAAAGAATCTATGGCTACACCTTC
TRBV20-1,TRBJ2-5,-,-,CSARVRETQYF,TGCAGTGCTAGAGTTCGAGAGACCCAGTACTTC
TRBV5-1,TRBJ1-1,few,TRBD1,CASSPRQGVTEAFF,TGCGCCAGCAGCCCCCGACAGGGGGTCACTGAAGCTTTCTTT
TRBV14,TRBJ1-2,-,-,CASSQDSRTYGYTF,TGTGCCAGCAGCCAGGACAGTAGGACCTATGGCTACACCTTC
TRBV2,TRBJ1-1,-,-,CASSPIPATEAFF,TGTGCCAGCAGTCCTATTCCCGCTACTGAAGCTTTCTTT
TRBV6-5,TRBJ2-7,-,TRBD1,CASSYGGQGGYEQYF,TGTGCCAGCAGTTACGGGGGACAGGGGGGTTACGAGCAGTACTTC
TRBV24-1,TRBJ1-5,-,-,CATSASGSNQPQHF,TGTGCCACCAGTGCCTCAGGTAGCAATCAGCCCCAGCATTTT
TRBV7-3,TRBJ2-2,-,TRBD2,CASSPVRRGGRNTGELFF,TGTGCCAGCAGCCCCGTTCGGCGGGGGGGCCGGAACACCGGGGAGCTGTTTTTT
TRBV29-1,TRBJ2-5,once,TRBD1,CSVLGTWDDRVGETQYF,TGCAGCGTCCTGGGGACCTGGGATGACAGGGTGGGGGAGACCCAGTACTTC
TRBV19,TRBJ1-1,-,-,CASSIVERGMKETFF,TGTGCCAGTAGTATAGTAGAAAGGGGAATGAAGGAAACTTTCTTT
TRBV11-3,TRBJ2-1,-,TRBD1,CASSLNRGHEQFF,TGTGCCAGCAGCTTAAACAGGGGTCATGAGCAGTTCTTC
TRBV7-3,TRBJ1-2,-,TRBD1,CASSPRTGTGGGYTF,TGTGCCAGCAGCCCAAGAACCGGGACAGGGGGTGGCTACACCTTC
TRBV6-5,TRBJ1-1,-,-,CASSYSPGGTEAFF,TGTGCCAGCAGTTACTCTCCCGGGGGCACTGAAGCTTTCTTT
TRBV30,TRBJ1-6,-,TRBD1,CAWSPRTGEESPLHF,TGTGCCTGGAGTCCGAGGACAGGGGAAGAGTCACCCCTCCACTTT
TRBV5-4,TRBJ2-3,few,TRBD1,CASSFPGQGVVDTQYF,TGTGCCAGCAGCTTTCCGGGACAGGGTGTAGTTGATACGCAGTATTTT
TRBV27,TRBJ1-2,few,TRBD1,CASSIIQGASYTF,TGTGCCAGCAGTATAATACAGGGGGCAAGCTACACCTTC
TRBV14,TRBJ2-7,few,TRBD1,CASSHRTGLREQYF,TGTGCCAGCAGCCATCGGACAGGGTTGAGGGAGCAGTACTTC
TRBV7-2,TRBJ1-2,-,TRBD1,CASSLSAQGANNYGYTF,TGTGCCAGCAGCTTATCCGCACAGGGGGCGAATAACTATGGCTACACCTTC
TRBV7-9,TRBJ1-2,-,-,CASSLAIPLETSRGYTF,TGTGCCAGCAGCTTAGCAATACCCCTCGAGACCAGCAGGGGCTACACCTTC
TRBV7-8,TRBJ1-2,-,-,CASSSTQQGITF,TGTGCCAGCAGCTCGACCCAACAGGGCATCACCTTC
TRBV3-1/TRBV3-2,TRBJ1-1,-,-,CASSQGGGSGTEAFF,TGTGCCAGCAGCCAAGGAGGTGGGAGCGGTACTGAAGCTTTCTTT
TRBV18,TRBJ1-5,-,TRBD1,CASSLGTGDQPQHF,TGTGCCAGCTCACTTGGGACAGGGGATCAGCCCCAGCATTTT